This T cell receptor beta chain was recorded in a study of blood T cell repertoires in COVID-19. Study at large: Spain, Italy and the United States supplied samples that represented acute and convalescent COVID-19.

The protocol was immunoSEQ multiplex PCR, while the TCRdb copy is restricted to in-frame clones and leaves out a portion. The table has around 110,000 clones, around 78% seen once. This receptor was obtained from an elderly man with COVID-19, enrolled during active disease. Sequencing was carried out using peripheral blood.

CDR3 loop: CASSKQNQPQHF. DNA of the CDR3: TGTGCCAGTAGTAAACAGAATCAGCCCCAGCATTTT. The J gene is TRBJ1-5, the V gene TRBV19; D unclear. The CDR3 has 12 residues. Trimming took 4 bases from V and 4 from J, leaving 5 bases between them. In germline, CDR1 is LNHDA, CDR2 SQIVND (reference sequence).